This entry concerns a single T cell receptor (beta chain). The record originates from a study of blood T cell repertoires in COVID-19. The germline V gene encodes CDR1 LGHNT and CDR2 FRNRAP. CDR3 size: 12 residues. Trimming took off 1 base at V and 7 bases at J, with 7 bases between the two ends. Here immunoSEQ multiplex PCR was the method, and the copy in TCRdb shows in-frame clones only, minus some. In the table there are some 130,000 clones, 83% of which are singletons. The chain is built from TRBV12-5 and TRBJ1-1; D not certain. Sequencing was performed on PBMCs or T cells enriched from blood (not recorded which). This receptor was taken from a young man who had recovered from COVID-19. The CDR3 region is CASGLEQFEAFF. CDR3 nucleotide sequence: TGTGCTAGTGGTTTGGAACAATTTGAAGCTTTCTTT.